These 8 T cell receptor beta chains came from one sample sequenced in a study of a mutant IDH1 vaccine in newly diagnosed glioma. TCRdb's table, derived via immunoSEQ multiplex PCR, lists solely in-frame clones and lacks some. Of roughly 86,000 clones detected, around 92% appear once; the ten largest clones hold approximately 0.8%. As to time point: week 47, end of study. Doses comprised 300 ug of mutant IDH1 20-mer peptide each, plus topical imiquimod. For these receptors, no antigen is known. The sample here was PBMCs, taken from a glioma patient whose treatment included an IDH1 peptide vaccine. These TCRs come from a woman in her forties or fifties with glioma.

The chain is built from TRBV19 and TRBJ2-3; 7 nucleotides agree with TRBD2. V was clipped by 3 bases and J by 3 bases; unmatched bases: 3. There are 14 residues in the CDR3. Germline-derived CDR1 and CDR2 are LNHDA and SQIVND (reference sequence). The CDR3 protein is CASSISAGTDTQYF. The CDR3 bases are TGTGCCAGTAGTATTTCAGCGGGAACAGATACGCAGTATTTT. Full variable domain (rest looked up from reference TRBV19 and TRBJ2-3): DGGITQSPKYLFRKEGQNVTLSCEQNLNHDAMYWYRQDPGQGLRLIYYSQIVNDFQKGDIAEGYSVSREKKESFPLTVTSAQKNPTAFYLCASSISAGTDTQYFGPGTRLTVL.

This chain connects TRBV28 to TRBJ1-5; 8 bases fit TRBD1. Germline CDR1 and CDR2: MDHEN and SYDVKM. This CDR3 spans 12 amino acids. V lost 7 bases to trimming and J lost 7 bases; unmatched junction nucleotides: 3. The CDR3 DNA reads as TGTGCCAGCAAAACAGGGGGACAGCCCCAGCATTTT. It yields the protein CASKTGGQPQHF.

The rearrangement joins TRBV29-1 to TRBJ1-2; 7 bases are shared with TRBD1. This CDR3 is built from 12 residues. V lost 3 bases and J lost 9; bases outside the gene matches: 7. Looked up from germline, CDR1 is SQVTM and CDR2 is ANQGSEA. In DNA, the CDR3 is TGCAGCGTTGATGAGGGGGCGGAGAGCTACACCTTC. Translation gives CSVDEGAESYTF.

J is TRBJ2-3 and V is TRBV5-4, with TRBD1 as a possible D gene (6 bases). From germline, CDR1 is SGHNT and CDR2 YYREEE (reference sequence). Trimming removed 4 bases at V and 5 bases at J, with 17 bases between. The CDR3 contains 15 residues. This CDR3 is CASSNPGRGGDTQYF. In nucleotides, the CDR3 is TGTGCCAGCAGCAACCCGGGCAGGGGCGGAGATACGCAGTATTTT.

V and J are TRBV5-1 and TRBJ2-7; 9 bases are a match to TRBD1. In germline, CDR1 is SGHRS, CDR2 YFSETQ. The V segment lost 5 bases and the J segment 2 bases; nucleotides outside the gene matches: 11. The CDR3 is made up of 16 amino acids. The CDR3: CASRDVPGQGAYEQYF. The CDR3 bases are TGCGCCAGCAGAGATGTTCCGGGACAGGGAGCCTACGAGCAGTACTTC.

The chain carries TRBV7-3 and TRBJ2-1; a weak D match, TRBD1 (6 bases). Trimming stripped 5 bases from V and 4 bases from J, with 18 bases between. Germline CDR1 SGHTA, CDR2 FQGTGA. The CDR3 loop spans 16 amino acids. CDR3 DNA sequence: TGTGCCAGCAGCCCACAGGCACCAGGGGTGTACAATGAGCAGTTCTTC. Its translation is CASSPQAPGVYNEQFF. Based on the CDR3 plus reference TRBV7-3 and TRBJ2-1, the full variable domain is GAGVSQTPSNKVTEKGKYVELRCDPISGHTALYWYRQSLGQGPEFLIYFQGTGAADDSGLPNDRFFAVRPEGSVSTLKIQRTERGDSAVYLCASSPQAPGVYNEQFFGPGTRLTVL.

The gene calls are TRBV6-5 and TRBJ2-2; 16 nucleotides match TRBD2. The V and J ends lost 8 bases and 7 bases, in that order; junction bases with no gene match: 4. This CDR3 is 15 amino acids long. CDR1 is MNHEY and CDR2 is SVGAGI in the germline V gene. CDR3 nucleotide sequence: TGTGCCAGCCGTGGGACTAGCGGGAGGGTCGGGGAGCTGTTTTTT. Protein: CASRGTSGRVGELFF.

The V gene is TRBV12-2, the J gene TRBJ1-6. TRBV12-2 is a pseudogene locus. There are 11 residues in the CDR3. CDR3 sequence: CASRRGSPLHF. DNA for the CDR3: TGTGCAAGTCGCCGAGGCTCACCCCTCCACTTT.